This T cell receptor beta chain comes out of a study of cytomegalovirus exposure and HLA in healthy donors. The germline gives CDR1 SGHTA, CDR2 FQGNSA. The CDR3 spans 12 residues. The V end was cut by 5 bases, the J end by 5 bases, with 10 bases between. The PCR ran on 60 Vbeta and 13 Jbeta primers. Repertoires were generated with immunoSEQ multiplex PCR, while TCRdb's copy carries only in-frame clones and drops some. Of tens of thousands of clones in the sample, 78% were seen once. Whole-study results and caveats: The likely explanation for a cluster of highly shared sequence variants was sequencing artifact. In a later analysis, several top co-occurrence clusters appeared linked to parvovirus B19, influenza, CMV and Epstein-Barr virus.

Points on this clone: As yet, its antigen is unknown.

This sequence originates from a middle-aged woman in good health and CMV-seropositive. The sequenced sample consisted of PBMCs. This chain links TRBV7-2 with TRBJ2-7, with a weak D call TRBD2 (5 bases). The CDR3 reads CASSRLRDEQYF. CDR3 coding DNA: TGTGCCAGCAGCAGACTACGGGACGAGCAGTACTTC.